Below, 19 T cell receptor beta chains from the same sample are listed, as sequenced in a study of cytomegalovirus exposure and HLA in healthy donors. Primers for the PCR totalled 60 Vbeta and 13 Jbeta. Some clones are missing from TCRdb's copy, which holds only in-frame ones; the method was immunoSEQ multiplex PCR. The table lists 95,000 or so clones, under 90% of them singletons. The sample was PBMCs. Receptors originate from a woman in her sixties or seventies in good health and CMV-seropositive.

The chain is built from TRBV9 and TRBJ1-6; TRBD1 is a possible D gene (6 bases). The CDR3 has 15 amino acids. In germline, CDR1 is SGDLS, CDR2 YYNGEE. Between the trimmed V and J ends, which lost 3 bases and 10 bases, there was a span of 17 bases. The CDR3 DNA reads as TGTGCCAGCAGCGCTACAGGGCTGGGAAGATCACCCCTCCACTTT. Translated, it gives CASSATGLGRSPLHF.

This clone was counted a few times. The V gene is TRBV7-2, the J gene TRBJ2-7, with 9 bases identical to TRBD2. The CDR3 is made up of 15 amino acids. Germline CDR1 and CDR2: SGHTA and FQGNSA. J was trimmed by 0 bases and V by 4 bases; bases with no gene match: 4. The CDR3 bases are TGTGCCAGCAGCTCTCTAGCGGGGCTCTCCTACGAGCAGTACTTC. It codes for CASSSLAGLSYEQYF.

This chain links TRBV5-1 with TRBJ1-1; D may be TRBD1 (6 bases). Germline assignment: CDR1 SGHRS and CDR2 YFSETQ. V shed 1 base and J shed 0 bases, with 13 bases lying between them. This CDR3 region has 16 residues. The chain's CDR3 is CASSLRAGALNTEAFF. CDR3 nucleotide sequence: TGCGCCAGCAGCTTGCGGGCAGGGGCACTGAACACTGAAGCTTTCTTT.

The chain links TRBV25-1 to TRBJ2-7; D gene ambiguous. Trimming pared 5 bases from V and 7 bases from J, leaving 6 bases between. From germline, CDR1 is MGHDK and CDR2 SYGVNS. This CDR3 comprises 10 residues. In DNA, the CDR3 is TGTGCCAGCAGTCAGCGTGAGCAGTACTTC. This translates into CASSQREQYF.

The chain combines TRBV18 with TRBJ1-1, with 7 bases lining up with TRBD1. Germline trimming cut 6 bases from V and 5 bases from J; bases unmatched to any gene: 9. The CDR3 contains 14 residues. The germline CDR1 and CDR2 sequences are KGHSH and LQKENI. The CDR3 sequence: CASSPTGDRTEAFF. The DNA for the CDR3 is TGTGCCAGCTCGCCCACAGGGGACCGGACTGAAGCTTTCTTT.

The V gene is TRBV19, the J gene TRBJ1-1; TRBD1 is a possible D gene (6 bases). The CDR3 covers 15 residues. Per the germline V gene, CDR1 is LNHDA and CDR2 is SQIVND (reference sequence). Trimming cost V 5 bases and J 1 base, with 14 bases left between them. The CDR3 DNA reads as TGTGCCAGTAGTGAGGGGGGGGGCTGGAACACTGAAGCTTTCTTT. Its protein product is CASSEGGGWNTEAFF.

The chain recombines TRBV5-6 with TRBJ2-3, with a tentative D call TRBD1 (6 bases). Germline CDR1 SGHDT, CDR2 YYEEEE. V lost 0 bases, J lost 4 bases, and 15 bases lay in between. The CDR3 covers 16 residues. CDR3 DNA: TGTGCCAGCAGCTTGGGATCCAGGGGCCTCCCAGATACGCAGTATTTT. Residues: CASSLGSRGLPDTQYF.

J is TRBJ1-4 and V is TRBV29-1; D is ambiguous. This CDR3 contains 14 residues. V lost 3 bases, J lost 1 base, and 9 bases lay in between. The V gene's germline CDR1 is SQVTM and CDR2 ANQGSEA. CDR3 region: CSVEGSLTNEKLFF. The CDR3 region has the DNA TGCAGCGTTGAGGGGAGCTTAACTAATGAAAAACTGTTTTTT.

The chain joins TRBV30 to TRBJ2-2; the match to TRBD2 covers 11 bases. The CDR3 runs 17 residues. J was trimmed by 1 base and V by 1 base; bases with no gene match: 5. Germline values: CDR1 GTSNPN, CDR2 SVGIG (reference sequence). CDR3 residues: CAWSARTSGLNTGELFF. The CDR3 DNA sequence: TGTGCCTGGAGTGCTCGGACTAGCGGGTTGAACACCGGGGAGCTGTTTTTT.

The chain links TRBV28 to TRBJ2-5; D is unclear. Germline CDR1 MDHEN, CDR2 SYDVKM. The CDR3 spans 16 residues. Trimming pared 0 bases from V and 5 bases from J, leaving 16 bases between. In DNA, the CDR3 is TGTGCCAGCAGTTTATGGAACTCTTGTGCCGAGGAGACCCAGTACTTC. Residues: CASSLWNSCAEETQYF.

This clone has more than one count but fewer than ten. V and J are TRBV6-5 and TRBJ2-3; D might be TRBD1 (5 bases). Germline V CDR1 and CDR2: MNHEY, SVGAGI. The CDR3 totals 13 residues. Trimming pared 7 bases from V and 2 bases from J, leaving 10 bases between. The DNA for the CDR3 is TGTGCCAGCAAGGGGCAGCCCACAGATACGCAGTATTTT. Protein sequence: CASKGQPTDTQYF.

The chain has TRBV29-1 and TRBJ1-2; 7 nucleotides agree with TRBD1. CDR1 SQVTM and CDR2 ANQGSEA come from the germline V gene. With 5 bases clipped from V and 0 bases from J, the junction kept 3 bases outside the gene matches. The CDR3 is made up of 13 amino acids. The CDR3 loop is CSVIGTANYGYTF. DNA for the CDR3: TGCAGCGTTATCGGGACAGCTAACTATGGCTACACCTTC.

This clone was detected only once. V and J are TRBV28 and TRBJ1-2; a weak D match, TRBD1 (5 bases). This CDR3 comprises 12 residues. The V and J ends lost 2 bases and 11 bases respectively, with 12 bases between them. The germline CDR1 and CDR2 sequences are MDHEN and SYDVKM. The CDR3 coding sequence is TGTGCCAGCAGTTTAAGGTTGGGGGGATACACCTTC. Translation gives CASSLRLGGYTF.

A few counts support this clone. The J gene is TRBJ1-4, the V gene TRBV7-2; D uncertain. Germline V gene sequence: CDR1 SGHTA, CDR2 FQGNSA. The CDR3 consists of 14 residues. V was pared by 2 bases and J by 7 bases, with 11 bases between. The CDR3 bases are TGTGCCAGCAGCTTAAGGGAGATGAGTGAAAAACTGTTTTTT. This encodes CASSLREMSEKLFF.

The chain recombines TRBV5-1 with TRBJ2-1, with 8 bases identical to TRBD2. CDR3 length equals 15 residues. Germline V gene data show CDR1 as SGHRS and CDR2 as YFSETQ. V trimming: 0 bases; J trimming: 6 bases; junction bases outside the gene matches: 5. CDR3 in amino acids: CASSLGLAFSNEQFF. In DNA form, the CDR3 reads TGCGCCAGCAGCTTGGGACTAGCGTTTTCCAATGAGCAGTTCTTC.

The rearrangement uses TRBV19 and TRBJ2-1; TRBD2 matches at 9 bases. CDR1 is LNHDA and CDR2 is SQIVND in the germline V gene (reference sequence). J was trimmed by 7 bases and V by 5 bases; bases with no gene match: 3. The CDR3 extends over 13 amino acids. The CDR3 sequence: CASSWREGNEQFF. The DNA for the CDR3 is TGTGCCAGTAGTTGGCGGGAGGGGAATGAGCAGTTCTTC.

The V call is TRBV7-2, the J call TRBJ2-1; 12 bases align to TRBD2. This CDR3 contains 15 residues. Losses at the gene ends were 1 base for V and 12 bases for J; bases not matched to a gene: 7. Per germline, CDR1 SGHTA and CDR2 FQGNSA. CDR3 bases: TGTGCCAGCAGCTTAGGCCTAGCGGGAGGGTTGACGCAGTTCTTC. Protein: CASSLGLAGGLTQFF.

The chain is built from TRBV5-1 and TRBJ1-4; tentative D call: TRBD1 (5 bases). The germline V gene has CDR1 SGHRS and CDR2 YFSETQ. Between the trimmed V and J ends, which lost 0 bases and 10 bases, there was a span of 19 bases. The CDR3 runs to 16 residues. The chain's CDR3 is CASSLVMGGEGGKLFF. The CDR3 DNA reads as TGCGCCAGCAGCTTGGTGATGGGGGGGGAAGGTGGAAAACTGTTTTTT.

This chain joins TRBV19 and TRBJ1-1, with D tentatively TRBD1 (5 bases). There are 15 residues in the CDR3. V shed 3 bases and J shed 0 bases, with 11 bases lying between them. Germline V gene data show CDR1 as LNHDA and CDR2 as SQIVND (reference sequence). The CDR3 DNA reads TGTGCCAGTAGTATGGGAACAGGCGTGAACACTGAAGCTTTCTTT. Encoded protein: CASSMGTGVNTEAFF.